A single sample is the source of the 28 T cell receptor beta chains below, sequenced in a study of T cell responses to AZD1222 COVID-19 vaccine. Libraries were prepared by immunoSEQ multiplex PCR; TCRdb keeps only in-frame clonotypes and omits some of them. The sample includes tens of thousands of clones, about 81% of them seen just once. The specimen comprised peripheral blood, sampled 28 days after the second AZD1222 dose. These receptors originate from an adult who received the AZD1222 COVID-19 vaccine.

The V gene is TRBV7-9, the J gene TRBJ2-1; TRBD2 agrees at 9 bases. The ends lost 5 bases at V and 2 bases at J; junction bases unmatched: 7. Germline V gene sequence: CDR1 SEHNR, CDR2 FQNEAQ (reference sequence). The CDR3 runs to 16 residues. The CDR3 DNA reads TGTGCCAGCAGCAACAGCGGGAGGATCCCCTACAATGAGCAGTTCTTC. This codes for CASSNSGRIPYNEQFF.

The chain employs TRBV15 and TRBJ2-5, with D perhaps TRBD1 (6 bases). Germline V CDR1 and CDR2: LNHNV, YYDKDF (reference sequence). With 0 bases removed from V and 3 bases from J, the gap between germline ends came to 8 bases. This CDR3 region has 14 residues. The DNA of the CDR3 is TGTGCCACCAGCAGAGATACAGGGAAAGAGACCCAGTACTTC. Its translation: CATSRDTGKETQYF. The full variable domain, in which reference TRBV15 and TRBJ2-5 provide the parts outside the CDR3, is DAMVIQNPRYQVTQFGKPVTLSCSQTLNHNVMYWYQQKSSQAPKLLFHYYDKDFNNEADTPDNFQSRRPNTSFCFLDIRSPGLGDTAMYLCATSRDTGKETQYFGPGTRLLVL.

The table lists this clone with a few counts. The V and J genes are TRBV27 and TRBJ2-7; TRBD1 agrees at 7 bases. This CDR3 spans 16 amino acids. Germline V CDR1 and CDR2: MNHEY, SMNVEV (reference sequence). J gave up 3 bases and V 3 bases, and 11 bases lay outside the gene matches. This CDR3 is CASSFLRTGQIYEQYF. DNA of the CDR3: TGTGCCAGCAGTTTCCTAAGGACAGGTCAGATCTACGAGCAGTACTTC.

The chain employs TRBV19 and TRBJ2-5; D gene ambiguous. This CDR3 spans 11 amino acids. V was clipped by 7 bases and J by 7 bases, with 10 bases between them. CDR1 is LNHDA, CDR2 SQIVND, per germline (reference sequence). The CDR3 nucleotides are TGTGCCAGTACAGAGTCGGGGACCCAGTACTTC. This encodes CASTESGTQYF. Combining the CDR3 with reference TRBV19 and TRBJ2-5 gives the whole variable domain DGGITQSPKYLFRKEGQNVTLSCEQNLNHDAMYWYRQDPGQGLRLIYYSQIVNDFQKGDIAEGYSVSREKKESFPLTVTSAQKNPTAFYLCASTESGTQYFGPGTRLLVL.

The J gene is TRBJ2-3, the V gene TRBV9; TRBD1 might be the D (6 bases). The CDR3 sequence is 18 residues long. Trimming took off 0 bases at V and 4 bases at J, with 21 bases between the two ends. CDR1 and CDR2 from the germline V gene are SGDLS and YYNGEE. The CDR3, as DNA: TGTGCCAGCAGCGTAGCTACGGTGCAGGGGCAGGGCCCAGATACGCAGTATTTT. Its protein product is CASSVATVQGQGPDTQYF.

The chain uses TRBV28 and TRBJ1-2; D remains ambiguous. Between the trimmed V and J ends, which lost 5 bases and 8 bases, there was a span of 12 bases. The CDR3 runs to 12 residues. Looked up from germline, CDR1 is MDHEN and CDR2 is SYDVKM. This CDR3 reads CASSRGPRGYTF. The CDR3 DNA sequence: TGTGCCAGCAGTCGAGGGCCAAGGGGCTACACCTTC.

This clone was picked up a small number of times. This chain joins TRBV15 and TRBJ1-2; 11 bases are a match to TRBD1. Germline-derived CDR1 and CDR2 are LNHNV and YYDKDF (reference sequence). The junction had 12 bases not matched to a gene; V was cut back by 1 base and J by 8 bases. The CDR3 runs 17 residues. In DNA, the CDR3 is TGTGCCACCAGCAGAGGACTAAAACCGGGACAGGGGGGCGGCTACACCTTC. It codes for CATSRGLKPGQGGGYTF. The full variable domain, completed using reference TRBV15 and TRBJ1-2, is DAMVIQNPRYQVTQFGKPVTLSCSQTLNHNVMYWYQQKSSQAPKLLFHYYDKDFNNEADTPDNFQSRRPNTSFCFLDIRSPGLGDTAMYLCATSRGLKPGQGGGYTFGSGTRLTVV.

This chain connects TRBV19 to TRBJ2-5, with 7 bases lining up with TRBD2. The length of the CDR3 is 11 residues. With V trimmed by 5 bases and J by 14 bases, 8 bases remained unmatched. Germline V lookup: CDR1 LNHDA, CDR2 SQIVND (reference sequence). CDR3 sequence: CASSPGLVHYF. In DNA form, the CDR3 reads TGTGCCAGTAGTCCCGGACTAGTTCATTACTTC.

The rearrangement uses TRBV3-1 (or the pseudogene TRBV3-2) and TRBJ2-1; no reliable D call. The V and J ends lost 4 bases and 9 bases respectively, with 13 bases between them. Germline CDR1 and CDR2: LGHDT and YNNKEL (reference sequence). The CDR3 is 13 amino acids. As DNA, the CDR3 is TGTGCCAGCAGCCCCCAAGGTAATGGTGAGCAGTTCTTC. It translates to CASSPQGNGEQFF.

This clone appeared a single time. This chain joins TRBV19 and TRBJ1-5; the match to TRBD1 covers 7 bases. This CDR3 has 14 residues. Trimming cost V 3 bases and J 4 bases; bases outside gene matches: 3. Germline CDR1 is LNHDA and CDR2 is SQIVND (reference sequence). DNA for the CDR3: TGTGCCAGTAGTATGTCAGGGGGGAATCAGCCCCAGCATTTT. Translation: CASSMSGGNQPQHF.

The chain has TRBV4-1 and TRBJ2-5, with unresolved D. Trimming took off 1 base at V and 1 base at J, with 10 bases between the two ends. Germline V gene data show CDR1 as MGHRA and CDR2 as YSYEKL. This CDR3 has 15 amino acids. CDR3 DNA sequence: TGCGCCAGCAGCCAAGTCTACCAGCCCCAAGAGACCCAGTACTTC. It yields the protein CASSQVYQPQETQYF.

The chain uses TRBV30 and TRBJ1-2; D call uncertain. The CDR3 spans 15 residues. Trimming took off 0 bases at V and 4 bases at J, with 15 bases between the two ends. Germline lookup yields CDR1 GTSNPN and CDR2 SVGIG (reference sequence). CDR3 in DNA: TGTGCCTGGAGTGTGACTTTGGCCGTCGGCTATGGCTACACCTTC. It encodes CAWSVTLAVGYGYTF.

CDR3 amino acids: CASNLPGLGATGELFF. The CDR3 DNA reads as TGCGCCAGCAACTTACCGGGACTAGGGGCCACCGGGGAGCTGTTTTTT. The J gene is TRBJ2-2, the V gene TRBV5-1, with 8 bases matching TRBD2. The CDR3 extends over 16 amino acids. Losses at the gene ends were 6 bases for V and 4 bases for J; bases not matched to a gene: 11. Germline-derived CDR1 and CDR2 are SGHRS and YFSETQ.

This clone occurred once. The CDR3 loop is CASSLSGLAPVEQYF. The CDR3 DNA sequence: TGCGCCAGCAGCCTCTCGGGACTAGCGCCTGTCGAGCAGTACTTC. The rearrangement uses TRBV5-1 and TRBJ2-7; 10 nucleotides align to TRBD2. CDR3 length: 15 amino acids. V dropped 4 bases and J dropped 6; count of bases not matched to a gene: 10. Per germline, CDR1 SGHRS and CDR2 YFSETQ.

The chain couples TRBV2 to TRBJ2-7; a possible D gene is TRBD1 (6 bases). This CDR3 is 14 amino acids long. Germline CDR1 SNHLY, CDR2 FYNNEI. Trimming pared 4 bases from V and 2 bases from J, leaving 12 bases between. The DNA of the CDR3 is TGTGCCAGCAGTGTTCAGGGGTGGGCCTACGAGCAGTACTTC. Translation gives CASSVQGWAYEQYF. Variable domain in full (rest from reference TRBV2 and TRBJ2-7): EPEVTQTPSHQVTQMGQEVILRCVPISNHLYFYWYRQILGQKVEFLVSFYNNEISEKSEIFDDQFSVERPDGSNFTLKIRSTKLEDSAMYFCASSVQGWAYEQYFGPGTRLTVT.

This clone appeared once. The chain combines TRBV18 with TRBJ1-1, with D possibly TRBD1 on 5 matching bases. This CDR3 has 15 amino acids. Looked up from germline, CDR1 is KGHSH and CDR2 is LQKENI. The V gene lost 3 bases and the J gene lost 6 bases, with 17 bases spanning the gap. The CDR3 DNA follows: TGTGCCAGCTCACCGAGCTGGGTTGGAGGGGCTGAAGCTTTCTTT. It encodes CASSPSWVGGAEAFF.

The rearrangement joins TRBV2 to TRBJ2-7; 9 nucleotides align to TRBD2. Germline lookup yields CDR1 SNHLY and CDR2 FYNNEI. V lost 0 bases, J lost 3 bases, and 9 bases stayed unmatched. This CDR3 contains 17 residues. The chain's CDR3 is CASSEALGTSIDYEQYF. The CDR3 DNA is TGTGCCAGCAGTGAAGCGCTTGGGACTAGCATCGACTACGAGCAGTACTTC.

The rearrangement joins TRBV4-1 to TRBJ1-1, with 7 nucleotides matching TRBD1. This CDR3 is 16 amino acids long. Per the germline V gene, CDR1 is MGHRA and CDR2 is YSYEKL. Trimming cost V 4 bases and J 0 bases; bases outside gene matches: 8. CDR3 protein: CASSPPPTGMNTEAFF. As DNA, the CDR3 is TGCGCCAGCAGCCCCCCCCCGACAGGGATGAACACTGAAGCTTTCTTT.

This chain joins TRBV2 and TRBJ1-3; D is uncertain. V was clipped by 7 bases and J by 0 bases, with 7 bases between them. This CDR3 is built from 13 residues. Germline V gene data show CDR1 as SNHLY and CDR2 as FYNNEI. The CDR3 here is CASTYLSGNTIYF. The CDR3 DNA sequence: TGTGCCAGCACCTACCTCTCTGGAAACACCATATATTTT.

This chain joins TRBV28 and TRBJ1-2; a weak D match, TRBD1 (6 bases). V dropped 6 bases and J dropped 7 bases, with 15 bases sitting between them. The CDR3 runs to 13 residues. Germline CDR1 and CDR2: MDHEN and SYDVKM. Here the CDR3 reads CASRARGRSGYTF. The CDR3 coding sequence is TGTGCCAGCAGAGCCCGGGGGCGAAGTGGCTACACCTTC.

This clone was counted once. CDR3 nucleotides: TGTGCCAGCAGCGTAGACGCGGGAGGAGGAACCGGGGAGCTGTTTTTT. Amino acids: CASSVDAGGGTGELFF. The chain links TRBV9 to TRBJ2-2, with 8 bases that match TRBD2. With V trimmed by 0 bases and J by 5 bases, 6 bases remained unmatched. The CDR3 contains 16 residues. Germline lookup yields CDR1 SGDLS and CDR2 YYNGEE.

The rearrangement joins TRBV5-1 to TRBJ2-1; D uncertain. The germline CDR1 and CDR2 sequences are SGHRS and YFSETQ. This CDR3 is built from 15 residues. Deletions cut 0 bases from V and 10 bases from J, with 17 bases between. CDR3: CASSLARTPLEEQFF. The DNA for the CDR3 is TGCGCCAGCAGCTTGGCCCGGACCCCTCTCGAGGAGCAGTTCTTC. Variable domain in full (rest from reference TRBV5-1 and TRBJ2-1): KAGVTQTPRYLIKTRGQQVTLSCSPISGHRSVSWYQQTPGQGLQFLFEYFSETQRNKGNFPGRFSGRQFSNSRSEMNVSTLELGDSALYLCASSLARTPLEEQFFGPGTRLTVL.

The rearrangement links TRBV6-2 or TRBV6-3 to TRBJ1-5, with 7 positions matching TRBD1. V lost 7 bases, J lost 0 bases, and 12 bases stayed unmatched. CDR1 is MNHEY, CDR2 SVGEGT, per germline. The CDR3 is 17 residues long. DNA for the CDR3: TGTGCCAGCAACCCGACAGGGATGATTAATAGCAATCAGCCCCAGCATTTT. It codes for CASNPTGMINSNQPQHF.

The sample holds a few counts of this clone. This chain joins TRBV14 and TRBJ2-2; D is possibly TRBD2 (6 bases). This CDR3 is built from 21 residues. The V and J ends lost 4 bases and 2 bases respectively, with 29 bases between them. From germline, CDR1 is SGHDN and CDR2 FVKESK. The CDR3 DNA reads TGTGCCAGCAGCCGCGGCCTTGGGAGGTATGGCGGGGTATCAAACACCGGGGAGCTGTTTTTT. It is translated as CASSRGLGRYGGVSNTGELFF. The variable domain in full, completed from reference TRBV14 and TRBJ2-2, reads EAGVTQFPSHSVIEKGQTVTLRCDPISGHDNLYWYRRVMGKEIKFLLHFVKESKQDESGMPNNRFLAERTGGTYSTLKVQPAELEDSGVYFCASSRGLGRYGGVSNTGELFFGEGSRLTVL.

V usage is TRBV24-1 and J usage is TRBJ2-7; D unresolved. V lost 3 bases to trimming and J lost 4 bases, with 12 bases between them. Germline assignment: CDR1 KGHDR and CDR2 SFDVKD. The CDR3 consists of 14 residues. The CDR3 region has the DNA TGTGCCACCAGTGATACCGGGCCTCAATACGAGCAGTACTTC. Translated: CATSDTGPQYEQYF.

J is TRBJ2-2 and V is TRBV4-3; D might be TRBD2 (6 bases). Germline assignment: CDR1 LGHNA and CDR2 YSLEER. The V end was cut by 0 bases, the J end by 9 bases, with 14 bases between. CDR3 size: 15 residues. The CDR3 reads CASSQDRGGARELFF. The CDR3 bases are TGCGCCAGCAGCCAAGATCGGGGCGGGGCGCGGGAGCTGTTTTTT.

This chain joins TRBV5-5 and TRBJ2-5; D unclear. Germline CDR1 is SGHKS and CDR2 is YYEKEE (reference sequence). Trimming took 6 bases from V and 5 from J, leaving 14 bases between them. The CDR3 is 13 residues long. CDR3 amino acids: CASNGEVRETQYF. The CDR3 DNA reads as TGTGCCAGCAATGGTGAAGTCAGGGAGACCCAGTACTTC.

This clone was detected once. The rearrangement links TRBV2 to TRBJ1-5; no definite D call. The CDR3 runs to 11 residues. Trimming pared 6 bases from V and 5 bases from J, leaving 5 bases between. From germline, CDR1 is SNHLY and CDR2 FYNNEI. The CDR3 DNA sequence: TGTGCCAGCAGAACGGATCAGCCCCAGCATTTT. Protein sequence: CASRTDQPQHF.